This TCR beta chain is from a study of tumor-infiltrating lymphocytes in primary liver carcinoma. This CDR3 comprises 14 residues. Germline assignment: CDR1 MNHNS and CDR2 SASEGT. Making TCR beta cDNA involved 400 to 600 ng total RNA and a constant-region primer. Amplification in three nested multiplex PCR rounds with slightly modified ARM-PCR gave rise to TCR beta libraries. The study ran its first two PCR rounds for about 11 cycles each, using TRBV1-TRBV30 forward primers and a C-beta reverse primer. MiXCR was run by TCRdb on the multiplex PCR reads, yielding one entry per CDR3 protein. The sample records 200,000 or so distinct CDR3 sequences, about 65% being singletons. In regard to this clonotype: The junction and the germline gene differ at one end; a read error may be behind it.

Germline DNA was extracted alongside blood RNA, which was obtained from unsorted whole blood. The sequence was collected from a woman in her sixties or seventies with primary liver carcinoma and hepatitis B virus infection. V and J are TRBV6-1 and TRBJ2-2; 7 bases match TRBD2. Sequencing was done on a sample of peripheral blood. The CDR3 DNA follows: TGTGTCAGCAGGCCGGGGCTAGCATCGGGGGGGCTGTTTTTT. This sequence encodes CVSRPGLASGGLFF.